What follows describes a single T cell receptor (beta chain). This sample is part of a study of T cell responses to AZD1222 COVID-19 vaccine. Sequencing was performed with immunoSEQ multiplex PCR; in TCRdb, only in-frame clones are kept and a portion is missing. The table includes about 55,000 clones, roughly 90% detected once. The CDR3 covers 15 residues. Germline-derived CDR1 and CDR2 are MDHEN and SYDVKM. V lost 5 bases, J lost 6 bases, and 7 bases stayed unmatched. Source: peripheral blood, taken on day 0 of AZD1222 vaccination. The chain couples TRBV28 to TRBJ2-2, with 9 nucleotides matching TRBD1. The source is an adult in good health. The CDR3, as DNA: TGTGCCAGCAGTCACCTGACAGGGGGACCCGGGGAGCTGTTTTTT. Protein sequence: CASSHLTGGPGELFF.